This T cell receptor beta chain was documented in a study of radiotherapy plus CTLA-4 blockade in lung cancer. The germline V and J ends were trimmed by 1 base and 4 bases, with 11 bases remaining between them. Germline assignment: CDR1 SGDLS and CDR2 YYNGEE. The CDR3 has 14 amino acids. Assay used: immunoSEQ multiplex PCR; TCRdb lists only in-frame clones, some missing. The sample has tens of thousands of clones, about 85% seen once. The chain joins TRBV9 to TRBJ1-2; no clear D. The TCR was taken from a human donor with non-small cell lung cancer who had a complete response to radiotherapy plus ipilimumab. The sample consisted of peripheral blood, taken from a patient treated with radiotherapy plus ipilimumab. CDR3 DNA: TGTGCCAGCAGCGTAAAAGAGGAGGGCTATGGCTACACCTTC. Protein product: CASSVKEEGYGYTF.